Sequencing of this T cell receptor beta chain was carried out in a study of vaccination and CD4 T cells after COVID-19 (dated by TCRdb to between 2021 and 2024). Study-level background: In the convalescent cohort there were six males and four females, among whom were two Hispanic individuals, seven Caucasians, two Asians and one multiracial person. Participants received two doses of either the Pfizer-BioNTech BNT162b2 vaccine (n=8) or the Moderna mRNA-1273 vaccine (n=2). Post-COVID blood samples from convalescent patients were collected a median of about 100 days after diagnosis, with a range of 35 to 161 days. Post-vaccine blood samples were taken a median of 72 days after the second vaccine dose, with a range of about 14 to 241 days. Overlapping spike peptide pools from SARS-CoV-2 and from the common cold coronaviruses HCoV-NL63, HCoV-OC43 and HCoV-229E were used as culture stimuli. Control cultures used a CEFX viral epitope pool as positive control, an HIV-1 Nef peptide pool as negative control, or no peptide. In 10 COVID-19 convalescent patients and 4 infection-naive healthy vaccine recipients, researchers compared the spike-specific CD4+ TCR repertoire from before mRNA vaccination with the repertoire from after. Memory CD4+ T cell crossreactivity between SARS-CoV-2 and common cold coronavirus spike proteins was assessed at the TCR clonotype level in an earlier paper using these donors. What the research found in general, with its limitations: Nearly all vaccine-specific clones in convalescent patients (304 of 307) were mono-reactive for SARS-CoV-2 spike rather than cross-reactive with common cold coronaviruses. Among the post-vaccine SARS-CoV-2-reactive clones in convalescent patients, a median around 90% showed up only after vaccination, which suggests vaccine-specific priming. Only a relatively small number of convalescent patients were included in the study, and early timepoints following natural infection were not analyzed. An increase in the median number of SARS-CoV-2-reactive clonotypes from around 20 after infection to roughly 39 after vaccination was observed, but the change was not found to be significant.

The library was produced with PCR. DNA from cultured CD4+ T cells was subjected to TCR sequencing with the Oncomine TCR Beta short-read assay at the Johns Hopkins FTIC core. The QIAamp micro DNA kit was used to extract genomic DNA from the cultured CD4+ T cells. Oncomine TCR Beta libraries from cultured CD4+ T cells were pooled with unique dual indexes and sequenced on an Illumina iSeq 100. Concerning the study's data processing: Non-productive sequences were removed, and CDR3s not starting with C, not ending with F or W, or shorter than 7 amino acids were discarded. Antigen-specific clonotypes were identified using the MANAFEST web application through comparison of peptide-stimulated wells with reference and other culture wells. An FDR below 0.05, an odds ratio above 5, and a productive frequency above 0.1% in at least two of three replicate wells were required for clones to be considered positive. Clonotypes that were significantly expanded in both SARS-CoV-2 spike wells and at least one common cold coronavirus spike condition were defined as cross-reactive. Using R version 3.6.1, CDR3 homology was evaluated through Levenshtein distances (stringdist) along with unrooted phylogenetic trees (ape). TCRdb cleaned the public reads at Q25 with fastp, built clones with MiXCR and kept in-frame beta chains. One record per CDR3 amino acid sequence lists the most common genes and DNA. What appears here as the V and J calls and clone size reflects TCRdb's work, not the paper's. The sample has 3,500 to 4,500 distinct CDR3 sequences on record, around 40% of them singletons. The biggest ten clones account for about 40% of the sample.

Read against the paper, the sample's treatment or condition label means: roughly 10-day PBMC culture with coronavirus spike peptide pools or control peptides (ViraFEST assay). CD4+ T cells from unexposed donors were collected before the COVID-19 pandemic (2011-2018). The study used the ViraFEST assay, which expanded antigen-specific T cells with peptide pools and then identified expanded clonotypes by TCR sequencing. About 1.8 million PBMCs per well were cultured in IMDM with approximately 5% human AB serum and approximately 9.8 IU/ml IL-2, plus 10 ug/ml peptide pools. On days 3 and 7, half of the culture medium was replaced with fresh IL-2-containing medium. After approximately 11 days of culture, CD4+ T cells were isolated by negative selection with the EasySep CD4+ T cell isolation kit. Unexposed donor CD4+ T cells were tested for reactivity to SARS-CoV-2 S and N and four common cold coronavirus spike pools, as cell number allowed. Ficoll-Paque Plus gradient centrifugation was used to isolate PBMCs from whole blood, and the isolated PBMCs were then either used fresh or cryopreserved at -140C. Each culture condition was generally run in triplicate wells. The leukapheresis product for the unexposed donors was obtained through commercial purchase.

This clonotype showed up just a few times. Which antigen it targets is not known. No base quality information exists; no much larger clone differs at one position. This sequence originates from a human donor in good health. Sequenced input: CD4+ T cells from blood, cultured in vitro.

The CDR3 in this case is CASSLTVGGNQPQHF. The nucleotide sequence reads as follows: TGTGCCAGCAGTCTGACAGTCGGGGGCAATCAGCCCCAGCATTTT. Recombination linked TRBV27 to TRBJ1-5; 5 matching bases give a weak D call of TRBD1. Deletion took 5 bases off V and 2 bases off J, with a span of 13 bases between the germline ends. Looking up the germline V gene (reference sequence) yields CDR1 MNHEY and CDR2 SMNVEV. The CDR3 starts with the cysteine, ends with the phenylalanine, and has 15 residues. The sequence is cut down to CDR3 DNA, 45 bases in frame from base 1.